These T cell receptor beta chains were read from a single sample in a study of blood T cells in healthy people across ages. MiXCR, applied by TCRdb to the 5' RACE reads, yields one record per CDR3 protein. The sample records almost 550,000 distinct CDR3 sequences, 24% being singletons. This same sample was also taken into another study, of T cells of mothers and their children.

Sequencing used blood. The source is a boy aged 5-17 years in good health. CDR3s include the opening cysteine and the closing phenylalanine or tryptophan. A D gene is named only where the DNA matches it firmly. Size tells how often a clone was seen (once, few, many) or the class of an expanded clone, and some rows leave it out.

TRBV3-1	TRBD1	TRBJ2-7	many	16	TGTGCCAGCAGCCTTGAGGGACAGGCACCTTCCTACGAGCAGTACTTC	CASSLEGQAPSYEQYF
TRBV27	.	TRBJ2-6	.	18	TGTGCCAGCAGTTTAGAGGCCGGGCACAGCTCTGGGGCCAACGTCCTGACTTTC	CASSLEAGHSSGANVLTF
TRBV6-2/TRBV6-3	.	TRBJ2-1	many	19	TGTGCCAGCAGTTACTCGTTGGCCTTCGAAGACATCTCCTACAATGAGCAGTTCTTC	CASSYSLAFEDISYNEQFF
TRBV20-1	.	TRBJ1-5	.	13	TGCAGTGCTAGTGAGGGGGGCAATCAGCCCCAGCATTTT	CSASEGGNQPQHF
TRBV10-3	TRBD2	TRBJ2-5	many	16	TGTGCCATCAGTGACCTAGCGGGAGATAGAGGAGAGACCCAGTACTTC	CAISDLAGDRGETQYF
TRBV2	.	TRBJ2-1	few	16	TGTGCCAGCAGTCGTATAGCGGATCAACCTTACAATGAGCAGTTCTTC	CASSRIADQPYNEQFF
TRBV27	.	TRBJ2-3	.	15	TGTGCCAGCAGTTTATCACCCAGATTCACAGATACGCAGTATTTT	CASSLSPRFTDTQYF
TRBV20-1	.	TRBJ2-1	few	15	TGCAGTGCGCGAAGACTAGAAGGGGCCTACAATGAGCAGTTCTTC	CSARRLEGAYNEQFF
TRBV10-3	.	TRBJ2-5	.	13	TGTGCCATCAGGGGGCAGGAGCTTGAGACCCAGTACTTC	CAIRGQELETQYF
TRBV7-9	TRBD2	TRBJ2-5	.	12	TGTGCCACAGGGAGGGACCGGGAGACCCAGTACTTC	CATGRDRETQYF
TRBV7-2	.	TRBJ2-5	.	14	TGTGCCAGCAACAACGGACCCAGCCAAGAGACCCAGTACTTC	CASNNGPSQETQYF
TRBV19	.	TRBJ1-5	.	15	TGTGCCAGTAGTATCGGGCCGAATAGCAATCAGCCCCAGCATTTT	CASSIGPNSNQPQHF
TRBV9	.	TRBJ2-3	.	16	TGTGCCAGCAGCGTAGGGGACGCCTCTAGCACAGATACGCAGTATTTT	CASSVGDASSTDTQYF
TRBV20-1	.	TRBJ2-7	.	14	TGCAGTGCCGCCCCCCAGACCAGGGCATACGAGCAGTACTTC	CSAAPQTRAYEQYF
TRBV6-5	.	TRBJ2-5	many	12	TGTGCCAGCAGTTACGGACAAGAGACCCAGTACTTC	CASSYGQETQYF
TRBV6-5	.	TRBJ1-1	.	14	TGTGCCAGCAGCCCTTATCCAGGGGACACTGAAGCTTTCTTT	CASSPYPGDTEAFF
TRBV4-1	TRBD2	TRBJ2-3	.	17	TGCGCCAGCAGCCAAGAAGGTCCGCGGGGGGGCACAGATACGCAGTATTTT	CASSQEGPRGGTDTQYF
TRBV28	.	TRBJ2-7	few	16	TGTGCCAGCAGTCCTCCGTTTCCGACCTTCTCCTACGAGCAGTACTTC	CASSPPFPTFSYEQYF
TRBV6-2/TRBV6-3	TRBD2	TRBJ2-7	few	15	TGTGCCAGCAGGCGATATCTAGCGGACTCCTACGAGCAGTACTTC	CASRRYLADSYEQYF
TRBV6-6	.	TRBJ1-1	many	13	TGTGCCAGCAGTACCCCAATGAACACTGAAGCTTTCTTT	CASSTPMNTEAFF
TRBV24-1	.	TRBJ1-5	few	16	TGTGCCACCAGTGACCAAACAGAAGGGGGCAATCAGCCCCAGCATTTT	CATSDQTEGGNQPQHF
TRBV20-1	.	TRBJ2-6	.	14	TGCAGTGCTAGTCGGTTGAGTGGGGCCAACGTCCTGACTTTC	CSASRLSGANVLTF
TRBV5-1	TRBD2	TRBJ2-7	many	15	TGCGCCAGCAGCCGGAAACTAGCGGACCCCCACGAGCAGTACTTC	CASSRKLADPHEQYF
TRBV7-9	.	TRBJ2-1	.	12	TGTGCCAGCAGTTTGACCTATCATGAGCAGTTCTTC	CASSLTYHEQFF
TRBV9	.	TRBJ1-1	once	15	TGTGCCAGCAGCGTAGATGCAGGTATGAACACTGAAGCTTTCTTT	CASSVDAGMNTEAFF
TRBV29-1	.	TRBJ1-1	.	15	TGCAGCGCCCCGCGGCGGGGGACGGGGAACACTGAAGCTTTCTTT	CSAPRRGTGNTEAFF
TRBV6-5	.	TRBJ2-2	few	12	TGTGCCAGCAGTTATGGGTCCGGGGAGCTGTTTTTT	CASSYGSGELFF
TRBV29-1	.	TRBJ2-5	few	12	TGCAGCGTCCATAGCGGCCAAGAGACCCAGTACTTC	CSVHSGQETQYF
TRBV4-1	.	TRBJ1-5	once	14	TGCACCAGCAGCCGTTTACAGGGCGGTCAGCCCCAGCATTTT	CTSSRLQGGQPQHF
TRBV7-3	TRBD1	TRBJ2-2	.	16	TGTGCCAGCAGCTTGGGGGACAGGGGTAACACCGGGGAGCTGTTTTTT	CASSLGDRGNTGELFF
TRBV6-2/TRBV6-3	.	TRBJ2-5	many	14	TGTGCCAGCAGTTATAGCGGCCTCCAAGAGACCCAGTACTTC	CASSYSGLQETQYF
TRBV20-1	.	TRBJ1-4	few	13	TGCAGTGCTAGTGCGTGGGACCTTGAAAAACTGTTTTTT	CSASAWDLEKLFF
TRBV20-1	.	TRBJ1-1	few	12	TGCAGTCCATCCGTGGGGTCCGCTGAAGCTTTCTTT	CSPSVGSAEAFF
TRBV20-1	.	TRBJ1-6	.	19	TGCAGTGCTAGAGGGTGGGGGACCAACCCTAGCTCCTATAATTCACTCCTCCACTTT	CSARGWGTNPSSYNSLLHF
TRBV4-1	.	TRBJ1-4	few	14	TGCGCCAGCAGCCCCCCTGCAACTAATGAAAAACTGGTTTTT	CASSPPATNEKLVF
TRBV6-2/TRBV6-3	TRBD2	TRBJ2-7	.	17	TGTGCCAGCAGTTACGGACTAGCGGGAGTCTCAACCACGGGGCAGTACTTC	CASSYGLAGVSTTGQYF
TRBV7-3	.	TRBJ2-1	.	13	TGTGCCAGCAGCTTATCCGGGGCCGGGGAGCAGTTCTTC	CASSLSGAGEQFF
TRBV12-3/TRBV12-4	.	TRBJ1-4	few	14	TGTGCCAGCAGATCATCTTCAGGGAATGAAAAACTGTTTTTT	CASRSSSGNEKLFF
TRBV18	TRBD1	TRBJ1-2	few	16	TGTGCCAGCTCCTCAGTCAGAGGGGGCTATTTCTATGGCTACACCTTC	CASSSVRGGYFYGYTF
TRBV28	.	TRBJ2-7	.	14	TGTGCCAGCAGTTTGTCCCTTGCCCTCTACGAGCAGTACTTC	CASSLSLALYEQYF
TRBV28	.	TRBJ1-1	few	15	TGTGCCAGCACCCCCCTGCTGACAGTGAACACTGAAGCTTTCTTT	CASTPLLTVNTEAFF
TRBV6-6	TRBD1	TRBJ1-3	few	17	TGTGCCAGCAGTTACGGTTCACAGGGGAGCTCTGGAAACACCATATATTTT	CASSYGSQGSSGNTIYF
TRBV20-1	.	TRBJ2-5	.	12	TGCAGTGCTAGCCGGGGCGGAGAGACCCAGTACTTC	CSASRGGETQYF
TRBV29-1	.	TRBJ2-7	many	13	TGCAGCGTTGCAAGACCGCTCTCCTACGAGCAGTACTTC	CSVARPLSYEQYF
TRBV5-8	.	TRBJ2-1	few	13	TGTGCCAGCTGGGCGCACTCCTACAATGAGCAGTTCTTC	CASWAHSYNEQFF
TRBV18	.	TRBJ1-5	.	20	TGTGCCAGCTCACGCGGACACTCCTTACCGTGGGGGTATAGCAATCAGCCCCAGCATTTT	CASSRGHSLPWGYSNQPQHF
TRBV7-8	.	TRBJ2-5	few	13	TGTGCCAGCAGCTTAATCGGAGGGGAGACCCAGTACTTC	CASSLIGGETQYF
TRBV7-9	.	TRBJ1-1	.	16	TGTGCCAGTCTTAGGAGCCGCGGGGGAATGAACACTGAAGCTTTCTTT	CASLRSRGGMNTEAFF
TRBV28	.	TRBJ1-4	.	13	TGTGCCAGCAGTTCCATGGCTAATGAAAAACTGTTTTTT	CASSSMANEKLFF
TRBV6-2/TRBV6-3	.	TRBJ1-1	.	14	TGTGCCAGCAGTTTTCCCTCCCCGGCGACTGAAGCTTTCTTT	CASSFPSPATEAFF
TRBV29-1	.	TRBJ2-5	few	12	TGCAGCGTTGATCGCTCCCGGGAGACCCAGTACTTC	CSVDRSRETQYF
TRBV7-6	.	TRBJ2-3	.	12	TGTGCCAGCAGCTTAGGGCGTAGGGCGCAGTATTTT	CASSLGRRAQYF
TRBV4-3	.	TRBJ2-3	.	14	TGCGCCAGCAGCCCCCGACTGAGCACAGATACGCGGTATTTT	CASSPRLSTDTRYF
TRBV4-3	.	TRBJ2-7	few	14	TGCGCCAGCAGCCAAGTCGGCCAAACCTACGAGCAGTACTTC	CASSQVGQTYEQYF
TRBV6-1	TRBD1	TRBJ1-5	.	15	TGTGCCAGCAGGGACAGGGCCCCACGGAATCAGCCCCAGCATTTT	CASRDRAPRNQPQHF
TRBV9	.	TRBJ1-3	.	16	TGTGCCAGCAGCGGTGGGACGGGAGCCTCTGGAAACACCATATATTTT	CASSGGTGASGNTIYF